This TCR beta chain was documented in a study of cytomegalovirus exposure and HLA in healthy donors. PCR involved 60 Vbeta and 13 Jbeta primers. This table comes from immunoSEQ multiplex PCR, and its TCRdb copy is limited to in-frame clones, with some not included. The sample lists 130,000 or so clones; 87% were seen once. Findings and limits, study-wide: It was shown in a later analysis that HLA-associated TCR beta chains were more clonally expanded than other, equally common chains. The HLA-A and HLA-B alleles of most subjects were reportedly predicted accurately from TCR beta sequences. It emerged from a later analysis that several of the most significant clusters appeared to be linked to common viral pathogens.

This clone was recorded a few times. What it binds is not known. The CDR3 is 15 residues long. The junction had 5 bases not matched to a gene; V was cut back by 5 bases and J by 3 bases. Germline V gene sequence: CDR1 MDHEN, CDR2 SYDVKM. Sequenced sample: PBMCs. The clonotype comes from a woman aged 25-40 years in good health and CMV-seronegative. This chain links TRBV28 with TRBJ2-3; 10 bases fit TRBD2. CDR3 region: CASSEAGGPTDTQYF. CDR3 bases: TGTGCCAGCAGTGAAGCGGGAGGGCCGACAGATACGCAGTATTTT.